One sample yielded the 13 T cell receptor beta chains listed below, sequenced in a study of CD8 T cells in ankylosing spondylitis (TCRdb year 2017). Their specific antigens are unknown. Library creation used 5' RACE. Sequencing was carried out with an Illumina HiSeq 2500. TCRdb took the public reads, trimmed them with fastp at Q25, ran MiXCR for clone calling and kept in-frame beta chains. Rows with one shared CDR3 protein collapse into an entry with the most common genes and DNA. The sample records 220,000 or so distinct CDR3 sequences, around 17% of which are singletons. The ten biggest clones cover 42% of the sample. General findings and caveats noted by the study authors: A TCR beta motif of about 8 highly homologous amino acid variants appeared characteristic of blood from ankylosing spondylitis patients.

Sample: blood, either unsorted or a sorted T cell fraction (not recorded which). These receptors were taken from a male donor with ankylosing spondylitis.

This clonotype turned up a few times. J is TRBJ2-5 and V is TRBV7-2, with 9 bases matching TRBD2. The J segment lost 5 bases and the V segment lost 5 bases, leaving 9 bases of the junction unmatched. Per germline, CDR1 SGHTA and CDR2 FQGNSA. The CDR3 totals 15 residues. The DNA for the CDR3 is TGTGCCAGCAGCCGGATTAGCGGGAGCAGGGAGACCCAGTACTTC. Translating it yields CASSRISGSRETQYF.

This clonotype showed up many times. The CDR3 DNA follows: TGTGCCATCAGTGAGTCGGGACAGGGCTTGGAAGAAAAACTGTTTTTT. It translates to CAISESGQGLEEKLFF. This sequence joins TRBV10-3 and TRBJ1-4; 9 bases align to TRBD1. This CDR3 region has 16 residues. V lost 0 bases to trimming and J lost 8 bases; unmatched junction nucleotides: 7. CDR1 and CDR2 from the germline V gene are ENHRY and SYGVKD.

This chain connects TRBV12-3 or TRBV12-4 to TRBJ1-3, with TRBD1 matching over 7 bases. The length of the CDR3 is 15 residues. The ends lost 6 bases at V and 8 bases at J; junction bases unmatched: 13. The CDR3 DNA is TGTGCCAGCAGCCCCATAGGGGGGCAGGGGGACACCATATATTTT. This translates into CASSPIGGQGDTIYF.

This clonotype was found a few times. The chain joins TRBV4-2 to TRBJ2-1, with 12 bases aligning to TRBD2. The junction had 4 bases not matched to a gene; V was cut back by 4 bases and J by 3 bases. The length of the CDR3 is 16 residues. The V gene's germline CDR1 is LGHNA and CDR2 YNFKEQ. This chain's CDR3 is CASSLMTSGSYNEQFF. The CDR3 DNA reads as TGTGCCAGCAGCCTAATGACTAGCGGGAGCTACAATGAGCAGTTCTTC.

The chain uses TRBV6-1 and TRBJ2-5; 12 nucleotides line up with TRBD2. The germline V gene has CDR1 MNHNS and CDR2 SASEGT. The length of the CDR3 is 15 residues. Losses at the gene ends were 6 bases for V and 1 base for J; bases not matched to a gene: 3. The CDR3 protein is CASRTSGRFQETQYF. CDR3 bases: TGTGCCAGCAGGACTAGCGGGAGATTCCAAGAGACCCAGTACTTC.

This clonotype showed up many times. This chain joins TRBV4-3 and TRBJ1-1; no reliable D call. The CDR3 length is 12 residues. V shed 0 bases and J shed 7 bases, with 6 bases lying between them. Germline V gene sequence: CDR1 LGHNA, CDR2 YSLEER. CDR3 sequence (DNA): TGCGCCAGCAGCCAAGAAGGCCTTGAAGCTTTCTTT. Translating it yields CASSQEGLEAFF.

This clonotype showed up many times. This sequence joins TRBV12-3 or TRBV12-4 and TRBJ1-1; D may be TRBD1 (6 bases). This CDR3 is built from 16 residues. Trimming pared 4 bases from V and 2 bases from J, leaving 17 bases between. This CDR3 reads CASSSNRVVSNTEAFF. CDR3 DNA sequence: TGTGCCAGCAGTTCGAACAGGGTTGTCTCCAACACTGAAGCTTTCTTT.

This clonotype has a handful of counts. The V gene is TRBV6-2 or TRBV6-3, the J gene TRBJ1-5; weak D call: TRBD1 (5 bases). Germline CDR1 is MNHEY and CDR2 is SVGEGT. The CDR3 contains 15 residues. Trimming took 5 bases from V and 5 from J, leaving 16 bases between them. The CDR3 reads CASSTPGPLDQPQHF. In DNA, the CDR3 is TGTGCCAGCAGTACCCCAGGGCCCTTGGATCAGCCCCAGCATTTT.

This clonotype came up a few times. The gene calls are TRBV7-9 and TRBJ1-1, with D tentatively TRBD1 (5 bases). The CDR3 is 15 amino acids. V lost 4 bases and J lost 2, with 14 bases in between. Germline V gene lookup returns CDR1 SEHNR and CDR2 FQNEAQ (reference sequence). CDR3 sequence: CASSSLRAPNTEAFF. The CDR3 DNA is TGTGCCAGCAGCTCCCTCAGGGCCCCTAACACTGAAGCTTTCTTT.

V and J are TRBV11-2 and TRBJ1-2; 8 nucleotides agree with TRBD1. The J segment lost 7 bases and the V segment lost 2 bases, leaving 6 bases of the junction unmatched. Looked up from germline, CDR1 is SGHAT and CDR2 is FQNNGV. The CDR3 runs 14 residues. CDR3 in amino acids: CASSLLSGGSGYTF. Written as DNA, the CDR3 is TGTGCCAGCAGCTTACTGTCAGGGGGCAGTGGCTACACCTTC.

The chain is built from TRBV10-3 and TRBJ2-3, with 8 bases that match TRBD1. The germline V gene encodes CDR1 ENHRY and CDR2 SYGVKD. The CDR3 covers 18 residues. V trimming: 5 bases; J trimming: 2 bases; junction bases outside the gene matches: 15. The CDR3, as DNA: TGTGCCATCAGTTCGGACAGGGCCAGTTCCTACAACACAGATACGCAGTATTTT. Translated: CAISSDRASSYNTDTQYF.

This clonotype was detected ten times or more. The CDR3: CASSQLPDQETQYF. CDR3 coding DNA: TGTGCCAGCAGCCAGCTCCCCGACCAAGAGACCCAGTACTTC. This chain links TRBV3-1 with TRBJ2-5; D not resolved. The CDR3 spans 14 residues. The V end lost 3 bases, the J end lost 0 bases, and 8 bases lay between the germline ends. CDR1 is LGHDT and CDR2 is YNNKEL in the germline V gene (reference sequence).

The rearrangement uses TRBV19 and TRBJ2-2; D may correspond to TRBD1 or TRBD2 (5 bases each). V gave up 7 bases and J gave up 4 bases, with 7 bases separating them. CDR1 and CDR2 (germline): LNHDA, SQIVND (reference sequence). The CDR3 covers 12 residues. CDR3 loop: CASIGTTGELFF. As DNA, the CDR3 is TGTGCCAGTATCGGGACCACCGGGGAGCTGTTTTTT.